This paragraph reports one T cell receptor beta chain. These data are taken from a study of response to subunit inactivated influenza vaccine. TCRdb analysed the RT-PCR reads with MiXCR anew, one entry per CDR3 protein. This sample has fewer than 200,000 distinct CDR3 sequences, with around 9% found just once. The CDR3 loop spans 15 amino acids. With V trimmed by 1 base and J by 4 bases, 3 bases remained unmatched. Germline V CDR1 and CDR2: LGHNA, YSLEER. The origin of this receptor is a man aged 45-65 years who received an inactivated influenza vaccine. The sequenced sample was non-naive T cells sorted from PBMCs, obtained on the day of vaccination. The gene calls are TRBV4-3 and TRBJ2-1, with 8 positions matching TRBD2. CDR3 region: CASSQARGGYNEQFF. The CDR3 DNA is TGCGCCAGCAGCCAAGCTCGGGGGGGTTACAATGAGCAGTTCTTC.